What follows is one TCR beta chain and its context. This sample stems from a study of shared clonotypes between healthy human individuals. Deep level was the assay's run setting. Method: immunoSEQ multiplex PCR; TCRdb's copy keeps in-frame clones and lacks some. Of about 1.5 million clones in the sample, roughly 95% were seen once. The CDR3 loop spans 12 amino acids. Trimming pared 7 bases from V and 5 bases from J, leaving 14 bases between. The germline gives CDR1 SQVTM, CDR2 ANQGSEA. The healthy adult donors were HIV-negative and reported no recent acute infections or vaccinations. Investigators divided CD4+ cells into CD45RA+ naive and CD45RA-negative memory subsets.

The sequencing input was naive CD4+ T cells sorted from blood. The subset is: CD45RA+ positively selected. The V and J genes are TRBV29-1 and TRBJ2-5; D is perhaps TRBD1 (6 bases). The sequence came from a man in his thirties or forties in good health. The CDR3, as DNA: TGCAGCGGTATACAGGGTGGCGAGACCCAGTACTTC. Protein product: CSGIQGGETQYF.